The source of this T cell receptor (beta chain) is a study of Graves' ophthalmopathy and Graves' hyperthyroidism. The wider study: The collection of peripheral blood took place at initial diagnosis, before any treatment.

Beta-chain TCR CDR3 regions were amplified from RNA transcripts. The first round was an RT-PCR with HTBI primers, and the second round was a multiplex PCR. TCRdb analysed the multiplex PCR reads with MiXCR anew, one entry per CDR3 protein. The repertoire consists of under 20,000 distinct CDR3 sequences, with roughly 46% occurring once and the leading ten covering roughly 27%. Trimming removed 6 bases at V and 5 bases at J, with 16 bases between. The CDR3 runs 14 residues. Germline lookup yields CDR1 SGHTA and CDR2 FQGNSA. As the starting material, more than 8 ml of fresh peripheral blood yielded the PBMCs.

Specimen: peripheral blood. This rearrangement joins TRBV7-2 to TRBJ1-1; tentative D call: TRBD1 (5 bases). The source of this sequence is a woman aged 40 to 49 with stable Graves' hyperthyroidism. As DNA, the CDR3 is TGTGCCAGCAGGTCCCAGGGAGCCGTTACTGAAGCTTTCTTT. Protein: CASRSQGAVTEAFF.